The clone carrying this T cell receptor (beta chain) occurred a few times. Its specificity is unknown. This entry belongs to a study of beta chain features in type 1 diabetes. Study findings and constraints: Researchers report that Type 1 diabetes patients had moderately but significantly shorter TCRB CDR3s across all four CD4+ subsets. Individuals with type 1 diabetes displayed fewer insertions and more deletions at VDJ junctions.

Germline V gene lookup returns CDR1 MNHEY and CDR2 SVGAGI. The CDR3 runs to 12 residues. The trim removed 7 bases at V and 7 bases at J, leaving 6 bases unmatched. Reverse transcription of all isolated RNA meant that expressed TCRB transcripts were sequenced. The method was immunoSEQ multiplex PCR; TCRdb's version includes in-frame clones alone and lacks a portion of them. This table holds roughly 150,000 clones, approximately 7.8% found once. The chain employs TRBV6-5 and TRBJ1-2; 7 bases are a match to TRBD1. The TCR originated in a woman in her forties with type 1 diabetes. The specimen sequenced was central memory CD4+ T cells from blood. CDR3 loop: CASNRQGGGYTF. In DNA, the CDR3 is TGTGCCAGCAACAGACAGGGTGGTGGCTACACCTTC.